This passage covers 18 T cell receptor beta chains from one sample sequenced in a study of blood T cell repertoires in COVID-19. Repertoires were generated with immunoSEQ multiplex PCR, while TCRdb's copy carries only in-frame clones and drops some. The sample consists of around 330,000 clones, approximately 87% of them appearing once. Sequencing was done on a sample of peripheral blood. All receptors derive from a woman between 45 and 60 years old with active or convalescent COVID-19.

The chain carries TRBV2 and TRBJ2-2, with D possibly TRBD2 on 5 matching bases. CDR1 is SNHLY, CDR2 FYNNEI, per germline. Trimming removed 7 bases from V and 6 bases from J, with 9 bases in between. The CDR3 is made up of 12 amino acids. The CDR3 reads CASNLRAGELFF. The CDR3 bases are TGTGCCAGCAACCTGCGGGCCGGGGAGCTGTTTTTT.

The chain joins TRBV5-1 to TRBJ2-1, with a weak D call TRBD1 (6 bases). The CDR3 is 16 amino acids. The germline CDR1 and CDR2 sequences are SGHRS and YFSETQ. V lost 0 bases and J lost 3, with 13 bases in between. The CDR3, as DNA: TGCGCCAGCAGCTTGGCCACTGGGGGCAACTACAATGAGCAGTTCTTC. Its protein is CASSLATGGNYNEQFF.

The J gene is TRBJ2-5, the V gene TRBV4-3; D gene uncertain. The length of the CDR3 is 13 residues. Trimming stripped 0 bases from V and 4 bases from J, with 6 bases between. Germline CDR1 reads LGHNA; CDR2 reads YSLEER. The CDR3 here is CASSQDRGETQYF. The CDR3 DNA is TGCGCCAGCAGCCAAGATAGAGGAGAGACCCAGTACTTC.

The chain combines TRBV5-4 with TRBJ1-1, with D unclear. Germline V CDR1 and CDR2: SGHNT, YYREEE (reference sequence). This CDR3 contains 13 residues. V was cut by 7 bases and J by 5 bases, with 15 bases left in between. In nucleotides, the CDR3 is TGTGCCAGCGTAGTCCCAGGTAAAACTGAAGCTTTCTTT. Translated: CASVVPGKTEAFF. The full variable domain, in which reference TRBV5-4 and TRBJ1-1 provide the parts outside the CDR3, is ETGVTQSPTHLIKTRGQQVTLRCSSQSGHNTVSWYQQALGQGPQFIFQYYREEENGRGNFPPRFSGLQFPNYSSELNVNALELDDSALYLCASVVPGKTEAFFGQGTRLTVV.

The V gene is TRBV7-2, the J gene TRBJ1-6; D is undetermined. In germline, CDR1 is SGHTA, CDR2 FQGNSA. The V and J ends lost 3 bases and 7 bases respectively, with 7 bases between them. CDR3 length: 13 residues. The CDR3 here is CASSFMSNSPLHF. The DNA of the CDR3 is TGTGCCAGCAGCTTTATGTCCAATTCACCCCTCCACTTT.

The chain combines TRBV28 with TRBJ2-7; D unresolved. The CDR3 totals 13 residues. Germline CDR1 is MDHEN and CDR2 is SYDVKM. Trimming pared 2 bases from V and 2 bases from J, leaving 7 bases between. CDR3 loop: CASSLVTAYEQYF. DNA for the CDR3: TGTGCCAGCAGTTTAGTCACGGCCTACGAGCAGTACTTC.

The V gene is TRBV5-1, the J gene TRBJ2-7; 10 nucleotides line up with TRBD2. CDR1 and CDR2 from the germline V gene are SGHRS and YFSETQ. This CDR3 comprises 14 residues. The trim removed 3 bases at V and 7 bases at J, leaving 7 bases unmatched. The chain's CDR3 is CASSSSGGLWEQYF. In DNA form, the CDR3 reads TGCGCCAGCAGCTCTAGCGGGGGCCTGTGGGAGCAGTACTTC. Using reference TRBV5-1 and TRBJ2-7 for the parts outside the CDR3, the full variable domain is KAGVTQTPRYLIKTRGQQVTLSCSPISGHRSVSWYQQTPGQGLQFLFEYFSETQRNKGNFPGRFSGRQFSNSRSEMNVSTLELGDSALYLCASSSSGGLWEQYFGPGTRLTVT.

This chain connects TRBV7-2 to TRBJ2-1; D not certain. The CDR3 has 13 amino acids. CDR1 and CDR2 from the germline V gene are SGHTA and FQGNSA. V shed 1 base and J shed 7 bases, with 8 bases lying between them. CDR3 DNA: TGTGCCAGCAGCTTAGGGCCCCTGAATGAGCAGTTCTTC. Residues: CASSLGPLNEQFF.

The rearrangement uses TRBV30 and TRBJ2-1; no reliable D call. V dropped 7 bases and J dropped 12 bases, with 28 bases sitting between them. This CDR3 has 15 amino acids. The germline V gene encodes CDR1 GTSNPN and CDR2 SVGIG (reference sequence). In nucleotides, the CDR3 is TGTGCCTTGGCCATTAACGGCCGGGTAATGGTCGGGCAGTTCTTC. Protein product: CALAINGRVMVGQFF.

The V and J genes are TRBV4-3 and TRBJ2-4; D not resolved. V dropped 4 bases and J dropped 0 bases, with 10 bases sitting between them. This CDR3 region has 15 residues. In germline, CDR1 is LGHNA, CDR2 YSLEER. DNA for the CDR3: TGCGCCAGCAGCCCATCTTACAGAGCCAAAAACATTCAGTACTTC. It is translated as CASSPSYRAKNIQYF.

J is TRBJ2-1 and V is TRBV11-3; the match to TRBD2 covers 13 bases. The germline V gene encodes CDR1 SGHNT and CDR2 YENEEA. This CDR3 has 15 amino acids. V lost 3 bases, J lost 9 bases, and 5 bases stayed unmatched. The CDR3 sequence is CASSFTSGGVGEQFF. As DNA, the CDR3 is TGTGCCAGCAGCTTTACTAGCGGGGGGGTTGGTGAGCAGTTCTTC.

This clone appeared a few times. The chain links TRBV28 to TRBJ2-2, with D maybe TRBD2 (6 bases). Germline CDR1 reads MDHEN; CDR2 reads SYDVKM. This CDR3 has 16 amino acids. V was pared by 7 bases and J by 5 bases, with 20 bases between. As DNA, the CDR3 is TGTGCCAGCACCGTAGCGGACACCTCGGGAACCGGGGAGCTGTTTTTT. It encodes CASTVADTSGTGELFF.

This sequence joins TRBV5-4 and TRBJ2-7, with D tentatively TRBD2 (6 bases). The ends were cut back, 4 bases at V and 5 bases at J, with 19 bases in the middle. The V gene's germline CDR1 is SGHNT and CDR2 YYREEE (reference sequence). This CDR3 contains 15 residues. The CDR3 DNA is TGTGCCAGCAGCCCCGCTATGCGGGGTGGGGACGAGCAGTACTTC. Translated, it gives CASSPAMRGGDEQYF.

The chain carries TRBV6-2 or TRBV6-3 and TRBJ2-4, with 16 bases lining up with TRBD2. Germline CDR1 and CDR2: MNHEY and SVGEGT. V shed 2 bases and J 3 bases; nucleotides not matched to a gene: 10. CDR3 length: 20 amino acids. CDR3 sequence reads: CASSYEPGLAGGRRKNIQYF. CDR3 sequence (DNA): TGTGCCAGCAGTTACGAACCGGGACTAGCGGGAGGGCGACGCAAAAACATTCAGTACTTC.

V is TRBV28 and J is TRBJ1-2; tentative D call: TRBD1 (6 bases). Germline V gives CDR1 MDHEN, CDR2 SYDVKM. V was pared by 10 bases and J by 3 bases, with 15 bases between. The CDR3 is made up of 13 amino acids. CDR3 protein: CATKLGGDYGYTF. CDR3 DNA: TGTGCCACCAAACTAGGGGGGGACTATGGCTACACCTTC.

This chain connects TRBV24-1 to TRBJ2-5, with D possibly TRBD2 on 7 matching bases. The V gene's germline CDR1 is KGHDR and CDR2 SFDVKD. The CDR3 spans 15 residues. V was shortened by 3 bases and J by 5 bases, with 15 bases between the two germline ends. CDR3 loop: CATSDPTGAGETQYF. The CDR3 bases are TGTGCCACCAGTGATCCGACAGGAGCGGGGGAGACCCAGTACTTC.

V gene TRBV5-4 combines with J gene TRBJ2-7; D perhaps matches TRBD1 (6 bases). The germline V gene encodes CDR1 SGHNT and CDR2 YYREEE (reference sequence). This CDR3 spans 17 amino acids. V was trimmed by 0 bases and J by 2 bases, leaving 18 bases between them. The CDR3 here is CASSLGGRGSLAYEQYF. The CDR3 nucleotides read TGTGCCAGCAGCTTGGGGGGAAGGGGGTCCCTGGCCTACGAGCAGTACTTC.

The V call is TRBV6-6, the J call TRBJ1-6; TRBD1 matches 8 bases. The CDR3 is made up of 14 amino acids. Looked up from germline, CDR1 is MNHNY and CDR2 is SVGAGI (reference sequence). Trimming at V came to 5 bases and at J to 10 bases, leaving 7 bases not matched to a gene. The CDR3 DNA reads as TGTGCCAGCAGTAAAGGACAGGGTGGGTCACCCCTCCACTTT. This sequence encodes CASSKGQGGSPLHF.